These 27 T cell receptor beta chains came from one sample sequenced in a study of identical twins. TCRdb re-called the 5' RACE reads with MiXCR, one entry per CDR3 protein. This table has about 720,000 distinct CDR3 sequences, 8% to 9% appearing once. These same records also appear under a second study, on yellow fever vaccine responses in identical twins.

Input material: PBMCs. The receptors here all came from a woman younger than 35 in good health.

This clonotype was seen a handful of times. The rearrangement uses TRBV14 and TRBJ2-3; 9 positions match TRBD2. V was pared by 0 bases and J by 2 bases, with 15 bases of the junction left unmatched. Germline V gene data show CDR1 as SGHDN and CDR2 as FVKESK. The CDR3 is 20 amino acids. CDR3 coding DNA: TGTGCCAGCAGCCAAGATCCGAATAGCGGGGGACGACCCAACACAGATACGCAGTATTTT. Its translation is CASSQDPNSGGRPNTDTQYF.

This clonotype was seen a handful of times. The chain links TRBV11-3 to TRBJ2-3; tentatively, D is TRBD1 or TRBD2 (6 bases each). CDR1 is SGHNT and CDR2 is YENEEA in the germline V gene. The CDR3 is 16 residues long. Trimming removed 5 bases from V and 4 bases from J, with 19 bases in between. In DNA, the CDR3 is TGTGCCAGCAGCACCACAGGGCCGAGGGGGGCAGATACGCAGTATTTT. Translated, it gives CASSTTGPRGADTQYF.

This clonotype was seen at least ten times. The chain links TRBV20-1 to TRBJ2-7; D remains unclear. The CDR3 length is 15 residues. Trimming shortened V by 2 bases and J by 2 bases, and 16 bases separated the two germline ends. Germline V gives CDR1 DFQATT, CDR2 SNEGSKA (reference sequence). Here the CDR3 DNA reads TGCAGTGCTAGAAACCCACAAGCTCGAGCCTACGAGCAGTACTTC. This codes for CSARNPQARAYEQYF.

This clonotype was detected only a few times. The chain employs TRBV7-9 and TRBJ2-7; 12 positions match TRBD2. V gave up 2 bases and J gave up 2 bases; unmatched junction bases: 4. Germline V lookup: CDR1 SEHNR, CDR2 FQNEAQ (reference sequence). CDR3 length: 16 amino acids. CDR3 nucleotide sequence: TGTGCCAGCAGCTTATTAGCTAGCGGGGGGGCCTACGAGCAGTACTTC. It specifies CASSLLASGGAYEQYF.

V and J are TRBV20-1 and TRBJ2-3; D uncertain. The CDR3 length is 12 residues. V was trimmed by 6 bases and J by 0 bases, leaving 7 bases between them. Germline V gives CDR1 DFQATT, CDR2 SNEGSKA (reference sequence). CDR3 coding DNA: TGCAGTGCCTCCAGGAGCACAGATACGCAGTATTTT. Translating it yields CSASRSTDTQYF.

The rearrangement joins TRBV18 to TRBJ2-3, with 9 bases identical to TRBD2. CDR1 KGHSH and CDR2 LQKENI come from the germline V gene. The CDR3 extends over 17 amino acids. The V segment lost 3 bases and the J segment 3 bases; nucleotides outside the gene matches: 10. In nucleotides, the CDR3 is TGTGCCAGCTCACCGCCGTTTATAGCGGGAGTAACAGATACGCAGTATTTT. Translation: CASSPPFIAGVTDTQYF.

This clonotype was observed a few times. The chain carries TRBV9 and TRBJ2-5; D remains unclear. The CDR3 consists of 17 residues. Trimming stripped 0 bases from V and 4 bases from J, with 19 bases between. CDR1 SGDLS and CDR2 YYNGEE come from the germline V gene. The CDR3, as DNA: TGTGCCAGCAGCGTAGCCCCTCTGGACGGCTTTGGAGAGACCCAGTACTTC. It is translated as CASSVAPLDGFGETQYF. The full variable domain, its missing parts supplied by reference TRBV9 and TRBJ2-5, is DSGVTQTPKHLITATGQRVTLRCSPRSGDLSVYWYQQSLDQGLQFLIQYYNGEERAKGNILERFSAQQFPDLHSELNLSSLELGDSALYFCASSVAPLDGFGETQYFGPGTRLLVL.

This clonotype showed up just a few times. The V gene is TRBV24-1, the J gene TRBJ1-2; D unresolved. The V gene's germline CDR1 is KGHDR and CDR2 SFDVKD. The V end was cut by 9 bases, the J end by 3 bases, with 10 bases between. The CDR3 covers 12 residues. This CDR3 is CATARDDYGYTF. CDR3 nucleotides: TGTGCCACCGCCCGGGATGACTATGGCTACACCTTC.

V is TRBV30 and J is TRBJ2-3; D perhaps matches TRBD2 (6 bases). Germline lookup yields CDR1 GTSNPN and CDR2 SVGIG (reference sequence). V lost 2 bases and J lost 2, with 17 bases in between. CDR3 size: 16 residues. In nucleotides, the CDR3 is TGTGCCTGGAGTCGCGGGACTGCGGGGCACACAGATACGCAGTATTTT. Translating gives CAWSRGTAGHTDTQYF. Combining the CDR3 with reference TRBV30 and TRBJ2-3 gives the whole variable domain SQTIHQWPATLVQPVGSPLSLECTVEGTSNPNLYWYRQAAGRGLQLLFYSVGIGQISSEVPQNLSASRPQDRQFILSSKKLLLSDSGFYLCAWSRGTAGHTDTQYFGPGTRLTVL.

This clonotype was counted many times. V and J are TRBV5-1 and TRBJ2-1; the D gene could be TRBD1 or TRBD2 (5 bases each). V dropped 6 bases and J dropped 6 bases, with 16 bases sitting between them. The CDR3 extends over 14 amino acids. Germline values: CDR1 SGHRS, CDR2 YFSETQ. The CDR3 DNA is TGCGCCAGCACTAACCAGGGAGTTACCAATGAGCAGTTCTTC. This gives the protein CASTNQGVTNEQFF.

In its sample, this clonotype was seen a few times. CDR3 region: CASSPRRAGGELFF. The CDR3 DNA follows: TGTGCCAGCAGCCCACGGAGGGCGGGCGGGGAGCTGTTTTTT. The V gene is TRBV9, the J gene TRBJ2-2; a weak D match, TRBD2 (6 bases). This CDR3 contains 14 residues. Germline lookup yields CDR1 SGDLS and CDR2 YYNGEE. V was clipped by 4 bases and J by 7 bases, with 14 bases between them.

This clonotype showed up just a few times. The chain couples TRBV5-6 to TRBJ2-7; D gene ambiguous. Between the trimmed V and J ends, which lost 4 bases and 4 bases, there was a span of 18 bases. The CDR3 has 15 amino acids. CDR1 and CDR2 from the germline V gene are SGHDT and YYEEEE. The DNA for the CDR3 is TGTGCCAGCAGCGCTACAAGGACCTTGCCTTACGAGCAGTACTTC. This encodes CASSATRTLPYEQYF.

This clonotype was seen a handful of times. The gene calls are TRBV6-1 and TRBJ2-7; 12 bases fit TRBD2. The CDR3 spans 14 residues. Germline trimming cut 6 bases from V and 5 bases from J; bases unmatched to any gene: 5. CDR1 is MNHNS, CDR2 SASEGT, per germline. The chain's CDR3 is CASSGLAGIHEQYF. The CDR3 bases are TGTGCCAGCAGCGGACTAGCGGGAATCCACGAGCAGTACTTC.

The V gene is TRBV30, the J gene TRBJ2-1, with TRBD2 matching over 8 bases. Germline loops: CDR1 GTSNPN, CDR2 SVGIG (reference sequence). The CDR3 is made up of 13 amino acids. V shed 3 bases and J 12 bases; nucleotides not matched to a gene: 10. CDR3 nucleotides: TGTGCCTGGAGGGGGAACTTAGCGGGACCGCAGTTCTTC. It is translated as CAWRGNLAGPQFF.

A few counts support this clonotype. The chain combines TRBV3-1 with TRBJ2-7; TRBD1 might be the D (6 bases). Germline V gene sequence: CDR1 LGHDT, CDR2 YNNKEL (reference sequence). This CDR3 comprises 14 residues. V gave up 0 bases and J gave up 1 base, with 7 bases separating them. The CDR3 reads CASSQEQGSYEQYF. The DNA of the CDR3 is TGTGCCAGCAGCCAAGAACAGGGATCCTACGAGCAGTACTTC.

There are a few counts of this clonotype. The chain recombines TRBV5-1 with TRBJ2-2; 9 positions match TRBD1. J was trimmed by 4 bases and V by 3 bases; bases with no gene match: 4. CDR1 is SGHRS and CDR2 is YFSETQ in the germline V gene. The CDR3 consists of 15 residues. CDR3 nucleotide sequence: TGCGCCAGCAGCTACAGGGGGCACGGCACCGGGGAGCTGTTTTTT. This translates into CASSYRGHGTGELFF.

The V gene is TRBV4-3, the J gene TRBJ2-5; the D gene is possibly TRBD2 (6 bases). Deletions cut 3 bases from V and 5 bases from J, with 16 bases between. The germline V gene has CDR1 LGHNA and CDR2 YSLEER. The CDR3 extends over 15 amino acids. The CDR3 spells CASSHGLLAQETQYF. CDR3 bases: TGCGCCAGCAGCCACGGACTACTAGCACAGGAGACCCAGTACTTC.

This clonotype has only a few counts. The CDR3 DNA sequence: TGCAGTGCTCCGATAGCGGGAGGTGGTAATGAGCAGTTCTTC. Translated: CSAPIAGGGNEQFF. The gene calls are TRBV20-1 and TRBJ2-1; 10 nucleotides agree with TRBD2. The CDR3 is 14 amino acids. J was trimmed by 7 bases and V by 5 bases; bases with no gene match: 8. In germline, CDR1 is DFQATT, CDR2 SNEGSKA (reference sequence).

CDR3 region: CASSYSFGTRVNEQFF. CDR3 nucleotide sequence: TGTGCCAGCAGTTACTCATTCGGGACTAGGGTCAATGAGCAGTTCTTC. The chain carries TRBV6-2 or TRBV6-3 and TRBJ2-1; 8 bases agree with TRBD2. Germline V gene lookup returns CDR1 MNHEY and CDR2 SVGEGT. J was trimmed by 6 bases and V by 0 bases; bases with no gene match: 7. The length of the CDR3 is 16 residues.

This chain connects TRBV10-2 to TRBJ2-2; 9 nucleotides line up with TRBD2. Germline V gene data show CDR1 as WSHSY and CDR2 as SAAADI. This CDR3 is 15 amino acids long. Trimming cost V 8 bases and J 0 bases; bases outside gene matches: 4. This CDR3 is CASLAGGSNTGELFF. CDR3 bases: TGCGCCAGCCTTGCGGGGGGGTCGAACACCGGGGAGCTGTTTTTT.

This clonotype has a count of ten or more. The chain employs TRBV28 and TRBJ2-7; the D is unclear. The CDR3 extends over 15 amino acids. With 2 bases removed from V and 5 bases from J, the gap between germline ends came to 16 bases. The germline CDR1 and CDR2 sequences are MDHEN and SYDVKM. The CDR3 protein is CASSLSAAKSNEQYF. CDR3 bases: TGTGCCAGCAGTTTAAGCGCCGCGAAGTCGAACGAGCAGTACTTC.

This clonotype has only a few counts. The rearrangement uses TRBV28 and TRBJ2-2; a weak D match, TRBD2 (5 bases). This CDR3 comprises 16 residues. CDR1 and CDR2 (germline): MDHEN, SYDVKM. Trimming cost V 3 bases and J 4 bases, with 15 bases left between them. Written as DNA, the CDR3 is TGTGCCAGCAGTTTGCCGAGGGCCCCTCTCACCGGGGAGCTGTTTTTT. Translated: CASSLPRAPLTGELFF.

The chain employs TRBV10-1 and TRBJ2-1, with TRBD2 matching over 8 bases. The junction had 4 bases not matched to a gene; V was cut back by 2 bases and J by 7 bases. Per germline, CDR1 WNHNN and CDR2 SYGVQD (reference sequence). The CDR3 spans 14 residues. Here the CDR3 DNA reads TGCGCCAGCAGTGAGCGGGAGGGAGCGAATGAGCAGTTCTTC. Translation gives CASSEREGANEQFF.

This clonotype was counted only a few times. Written as DNA, the CDR3 is TGTGCCAGCAGTTACTTGCGGGCGAACACCGGGGAGCTGTTTTTT. Translating it yields CASSYLRANTGELFF. The genes are TRBV6-5 and TRBJ2-2; possibly TRBD2 for D (5 bases). The CDR3 consists of 15 residues. V was cut by 1 base and J by 0 bases, with 6 bases left in between. Germline V CDR1 and CDR2: MNHEY, SVGAGI.

This clonotype was observed a few times. The V gene is TRBV7-2, the J gene TRBJ1-6; D call uncertain. V lost 0 bases and J lost 8, with 8 bases in between. CDR1 is SGHTA and CDR2 is FQGNSA in the germline V gene. This CDR3 spans 14 amino acids. CDR3 DNA: TGTGCCAGCAGCTTAGCGGCCGCTCATTCACCCCTCCACTTT. It is translated as CASSLAAAHSPLHF.

This clonotype was observed a few times. V is TRBV20-1 and J is TRBJ2-7; 13 nucleotides match TRBD2. Germline V CDR1 and CDR2: DFQATT, SNEGSKA (reference sequence). The CDR3 length is 16 residues. The trim removed 7 bases at V and 1 base at J, leaving 10 bases unmatched. CDR3 region: CSDTGTSGVPSYEQYF. In nucleotides, the CDR3 is TGCAGTGATACCGGGACTAGCGGGGTCCCATCCTACGAGCAGTACTTC.

Only a few counts were recorded for this clonotype. The gene calls are TRBV29-1 and TRBJ2-3, with a tentative D call TRBD2 (5 bases). The CDR3 totals 14 residues. Trimming shortened V by 1 base and J by 2 bases, and 10 bases separated the two germline ends. From germline, CDR1 is SQVTM and CDR2 ANQGSEA. The CDR3 loop reads CSVEGAANTDTQYF. CDR3 coding DNA: TGCAGCGTTGAAGGAGCGGCGAACACAGATACGCAGTATTTT.